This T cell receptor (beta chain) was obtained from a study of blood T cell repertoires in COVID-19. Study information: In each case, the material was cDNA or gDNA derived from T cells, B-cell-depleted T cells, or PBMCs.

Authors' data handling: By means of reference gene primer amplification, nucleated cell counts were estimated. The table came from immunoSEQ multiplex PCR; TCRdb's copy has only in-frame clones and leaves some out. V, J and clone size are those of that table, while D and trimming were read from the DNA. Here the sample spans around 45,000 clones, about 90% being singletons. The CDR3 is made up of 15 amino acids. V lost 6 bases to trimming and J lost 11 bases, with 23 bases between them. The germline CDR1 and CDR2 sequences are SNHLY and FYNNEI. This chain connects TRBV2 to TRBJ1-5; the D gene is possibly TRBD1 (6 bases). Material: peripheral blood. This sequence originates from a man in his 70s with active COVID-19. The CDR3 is CASSRALRDIGAQHF. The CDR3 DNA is TGTGCCAGCAGCAGAGCCCTGAGGGACATCGGGGCCCAGCATTTT. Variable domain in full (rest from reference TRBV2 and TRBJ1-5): EPEVTQTPSHQVTQMGQEVILRCVPISNHLYFYWYRQILGQKVEFLVSFYNNEISEKSEIFDDQFSVERPDGSNFTLKIRSTKLEDSAMYFCASSRALRDIGAQHFGDGTRLSIL.